The 19 T cell receptor beta chains presented below share a single source sample, sequenced in a study of blood T cell repertoires in COVID-19. The assay was immunoSEQ multiplex PCR, and TCRdb's table has in-frame clones only and misses some. Found here are 120,000 or so clones, about 88% of them singletons; the top ten hold roughly 1.2%. Sequenced sample: peripheral blood. The receptors derive from a woman of 80 years or more with acute or convalescent COVID-19.

The V and J genes are TRBV18 and TRBJ1-6, with D uncertain. The CDR3 is made up of 16 amino acids. Germline CDR1 and CDR2: KGHSH and LQKENI. V was cut by 3 bases and J by 4 bases, with 13 bases left in between. The CDR3 loop is CASSPATSQYNSPLHF. CDR3 nucleotides: TGTGCCAGCTCACCGGCGACAAGCCAATATAATTCACCCCTCCACTTT.

The CDR3 DNA sequence: TGTGCCAGTACTTTGACAGGGAGAGGTAATTCACCCCTCCACTTT. It codes for CASTLTGRGNSPLHF. The V gene is TRBV19, the J gene TRBJ1-6; 7 bases line up with TRBD1. Germline CDR1 LNHDA, CDR2 SQIVND (reference sequence). This CDR3 has 15 residues. The trim removed 7 bases at V and 6 bases at J, leaving 9 bases unmatched.

This rearrangement joins TRBV5-4 to TRBJ1-5; 7 bases are shared with TRBD1. With V trimmed by 4 bases and J by 2 bases, 6 bases remained unmatched. Per the germline V gene, CDR1 is SGHNT and CDR2 is YYREEE (reference sequence). The length of the CDR3 is 15 residues. The CDR3 sequence: CASSVTGSGNQPQHF. The CDR3 DNA reads TGTGCCAGCAGCGTGACAGGGAGTGGCAATCAGCCCCAGCATTTT.

Concerning this clone: One junction end does not reproduce the germline sequence, and a read error may be involved. Different DNA sequences within this sample yield the same CDR3. This chain joins TRBV4-3 and TRBJ1-1; possible D gene TRBD1, 5 bases. Germline CDR1 reads LGHNA; CDR2 reads YSLEER. The CDR3 consists of 15 residues. CDR3 in DNA: TGCGCCAGTAGCCAAGTAGGGGCCGTTAACACTGAAGCTTTCTTT. It yields the protein CASSQVGAVNTEAFF.

This clone showed up just once. The genes are TRBV5-1 and TRBJ1-1, with D maybe TRBD1 (5 bases). The CDR3 runs to 14 residues. Germline V gene data show CDR1 as SGHRS and CDR2 as YFSETQ. V was shortened by 1 base and J by 1 base, with 8 bases between the two germline ends. The CDR3 loop reads CASSLSQGNTEAFF. CDR3 sequence (DNA): TGCGCCAGCAGCTTGTCCCAGGGGAACACTGAAGCTTTCTTT.

The rearrangement uses TRBV7-3 and TRBJ2-1, with D perhaps matching TRBD2 (6 bases). This CDR3 has 14 residues. Trimming left V 3 bases short and J 7 bases short, with 13 bases between. Germline-derived CDR1 and CDR2 are SGHTA and FQGTGA. CDR3 loop: CASSLARDSNEQFF. The CDR3 region has the DNA TGTGCCAGCAGCTTGGCCCGGGACTCGAATGAGCAGTTCTTC. The full variable domain, completed using reference TRBV7-3 and TRBJ2-1, is GAGVSQTPSNKVTEKGKYVELRCDPISGHTALYWYRQSLGQGPEFLIYFQGTGAADDSGLPNDRFFAVRPEGSVSTLKIQRTERGDSAVYLCASSLARDSNEQFFGPGTRLTVL.

The V and J genes are TRBV6-6 and TRBJ2-5; possible D gene TRBD2, 5 bases. The V end lost 0 bases, the J end lost 3 bases, and 8 bases lay between the germline ends. In germline, CDR1 is MNHNY, CDR2 SVGAGI (reference sequence). This CDR3 region has 14 residues. The CDR3 DNA follows: TGTGCCAGCAGTTACTCGACGGGGAAAGAGACCCAGTACTTC. Its protein product is CASSYSTGKETQYF.

The chain has TRBV6-5 and TRBJ2-7, with 11 bases aligning to TRBD1. Trimming at V came to 5 bases and at J to 3 bases, leaving 6 bases not matched to a gene. CDR1 is MNHEY and CDR2 is SVGAGI in the germline V gene. The CDR3 loop spans 15 amino acids. The CDR3 sequence is CASSQRTGGHYEQYF. CDR3 DNA: TGTGCCAGCAGTCAGAGGACAGGGGGCCACTACGAGCAGTACTTC.

This chain links TRBV5-8 with TRBJ1-4; D gene ambiguous. The V gene's germline CDR1 is SGHTS and CDR2 YDEGEE. This CDR3 is 13 amino acids long. Trimming pared 4 bases from V and 6 bases from J, leaving 10 bases between. The CDR3 region has the DNA TGTGCCAGCAGCGCCCTGGAGGATGAAAAACTGTTTTTT. The encoded protein is CASSALEDEKLFF.

The chain recombines TRBV27 with TRBJ1-5, with 7 bases aligning to TRBD1. The germline gives CDR1 MNHEY, CDR2 SMNVEV (reference sequence). With 5 bases clipped from V and 2 bases from J, the junction kept 21 bases outside the gene matches. The CDR3 is 20 residues long. The CDR3 is CASSPTSPGQTITRNQPQHF. The DNA for the CDR3 is TGTGCCAGCAGTCCCACCTCCCCGGGACAGACAATCACCCGCAATCAGCCCCAGCATTTT.

The genes are TRBV4-2 and TRBJ1-5; D unresolved. Trimming removed 1 base from V and 4 bases from J, with 5 bases in between. The CDR3 consists of 13 residues. The germline V gene encodes CDR1 LGHNA and CDR2 YNFKEQ. CDR3 region: CASSQAQNQPQHF. CDR3 sequence (DNA): TGTGCCAGCAGCCAAGCACAGAATCAGCCCCAGCATTTT.

The genes are TRBV5-1 and TRBJ1-1; D is ambiguous. This CDR3 is built from 15 residues. Germline V CDR1 and CDR2: SGHRS, YFSETQ. The ends were cut back, 1 base at V and 3 bases at J, with 13 bases in the middle. CDR3 nucleotide sequence: TGCGCCAGCAGCTTGAAGGGAGGGTCGGACACTGAAGCTTTCTTT. Amino acids: CASSLKGGSDTEAFF.

This chain connects TRBV4-3 to TRBJ1-2; D gene uncertain. Germline CDR1 and CDR2: LGHNA and YSLEER. This CDR3 is built from 12 residues. V was trimmed by 3 bases and J by 2 bases, leaving 4 bases between them. The DNA of the CDR3 is TGCGCCAGCAGCCACAGAAACTATGGCTACACCTTC. It codes for CASSHRNYGYTF.

This clone has just one count. The chain recombines TRBV11-2 with TRBJ1-3; 10 bases map to TRBD1. Germline CDR1 and CDR2: SGHAT and FQNNGV. This CDR3 is 15 amino acids long. After removal of 5 bases from V and 4 bases from J, the junction contained 5 bases not matched to a gene. CDR3 coding DNA: TGTGCCAGCAGCACCGGGACAGGGGTAGGAAACACCATATATTTT. It codes for CASSTGTGVGNTIYF.

The genes are TRBV4-3 and TRBJ2-5, with 10 bases that match TRBD2. CDR1 is LGHNA, CDR2 YSLEER, per germline. The CDR3 has 17 residues. Trimming at V came to 0 bases and at J to 7 bases, leaving 11 bases not matched to a gene. CDR3 bases: TGCGCCAGCAGCCAAGATTTGATAAGCGGGGGGGCGGGGACCCAGTACTTC. Translating gives CASSQDLISGGAGTQYF.

J is TRBJ2-7 and V is TRBV3-1 (or the pseudogene TRBV3-2), with 9 positions matching TRBD2. The CDR3 is 18 amino acids. Per the germline V gene, CDR1 is LGHDT and CDR2 is YNNKEL (reference sequence). J lost 1 base, V lost 0 bases, and 10 bases had no gene match. As DNA, the CDR3 is TGTGCCAGCAGCCAAGATCCGCTAGCGGGATTTACATCCTACGAGCAGTACTTC. Amino acid sequence: CASSQDPLAGFTSYEQYF.

The CDR3 nucleotides read TGTGCCAGCCCTAGCGGGAGTACAGATACGCAGTATTTT. Amino acid sequence: CASPSGSTDTQYF. The V gene is TRBV5-4, the J gene TRBJ2-3; TRBD2 aligns across 10 bases. This CDR3 has 13 amino acids. CDR1 SGHNT and CDR2 YYREEE come from the germline V gene (reference sequence). J gave up 3 bases and V 7 bases, and 2 bases lay outside the gene matches.

This rearrangement joins TRBV9 to TRBJ2-1, with a weak D call TRBD1 (5 bases). This CDR3 region has 13 residues. The germline V and J ends were trimmed by 7 bases and 7 bases, with 15 bases remaining between them. CDR1 is SGDLS and CDR2 is YYNGEE in the germline V gene. CDR3 coding DNA: TGTGCCAGCGGTATGGGGCCAGGGAATGAGCAGTTCTTC. Translating gives CASGMGPGNEQFF.

This sequence joins TRBV5-1 and TRBJ1-4; 11 bases are shared with TRBD1. V trimming: 0 bases; J trimming: 7 bases; junction bases outside the gene matches: 5. The length of the CDR3 is 16 residues. Germline assignment: CDR1 SGHRS and CDR2 YFSETQ. CDR3 sequence: CASSLGDRGASEKLFF. The CDR3 DNA sequence: TGCGCCAGCAGCTTGGGGGACAGGGGGGCTAGTGAAAAACTGTTTTTT.